This TCR beta chain was found in a study of blood T cell repertoires in COVID-19. TCRdb's table, derived via immunoSEQ multiplex PCR, lists solely in-frame clones and lacks some. Of more than 250,000 clones detected, roughly 84% appear once; the ten largest clones hold 7.5% to 9%. The CDR3 runs to 14 residues. Per the germline V gene, CDR1 is MGHRA and CDR2 is YSYEKL. With 4 bases removed from V and 5 bases from J, the gap between germline ends came to 11 bases. J is TRBJ2-2 and V is TRBV4-1; TRBD2 might be the D (6 bases). The sequenced sample was peripheral blood. This clonotype was obtained from a human donor in a cohort sampled during active COVID-19. The CDR3 nucleotides are TGCGCCAGCAGCCCGGGACTTGAGACCGGGGAGCTGTTTTTT. It codes for CASSPGLETGELFF.